This TCR beta chain came from a study of shared clonotypes between healthy human individuals. Under the authors' procedure: Quality scores were absent from the junction-only immunoSEQ sequences, so filtering differed. Sequencing used immunoSEQ multiplex PCR; TCRdb keeps in-frame clones, though not all of them. V, J and clone size derive from that table, while D and trimming were established from the DNA sequence. The repertoire includes some 480,000 clones, 70% to 85% of them detected once, and about an eighth sits in the top ten. Germline V gives CDR1 SGHVS, CDR2 FQNEAQ. The CDR3 runs to 14 residues. To note about this clone: This may be a read error: a much more frequent sequence differs by one nucleotide. The same CDR3 can be traced to other DNA sequences in this sample.

The specimen sequenced was PBMCs. This clonotype originated in a woman aged 40-49 years in good health. Some clones in this sample may be carry-over from other donors' samples. The chain carries TRBV7-8 and TRBJ2-7; TRBD1 agrees at 9 bases. DNA of the CDR3: TGTGCAAGCAGCACCTACAGGGGGCGTTACGAGCAGTACTTC. Protein product: CASSTYRGRYEQYF.